Listed here are 6 T cell receptor beta chains from one sample, sequenced in a study of post-analysis software for immune sequencing data. Regarding the study as a whole: TRBV5-6, TRBV5-1 and TRBV20-1 belonged to a set of a handful of TRBV segments that were more frequent in patients than controls.

Antigens of these TCRs are unknown. Incorporated into the TCR beta cDNA libraries were unique molecular identifiers, which served to reduce PCR and sequencing biases. TCRdb independently ran MiXCR on the PCR reads; one entry per CDR3 protein. The sample lists some 890,000 distinct CDR3 sequences; approximately 50% were seen once. The sequencing sample was made of blood. The receptors derive from a girl aged 5 to 17 with multiple sclerosis.

CDR3 sequence reads: CSARGMGWQTVYNEQFF. CDR3 DNA: TGCAGTGCTAGGGGGATGGGATGGCAGACCGTTTACAATGAGCAGTTCTTC. J is TRBJ2-1 and V is TRBV20-1; D gene uncertain. Trimming removed 3 bases from V and 4 bases from J, with 22 bases in between. The CDR3 extends over 17 amino acids. Germline CDR1 is DFQATT and CDR2 is SNEGSKA (reference sequence).

The table lists this clonotype with a few counts. The chain has TRBV2 and TRBJ2-4; 7 bases are shared with TRBD1. The CDR3 is 13 residues long. The ends lost 7 bases at V and 10 bases at J; junction bases unmatched: 10. Germline assignment: CDR1 SNHLY and CDR2 FYNNEI. The CDR3 region is CASNSGQSRIQYF. The CDR3 DNA follows: TGTGCCAGCAACTCGGGACAGTCCAGGATTCAGTACTTC.

The CDR3 region has the DNA TGTGCCAGCAGCCAGGGACAGGGGTATCAGCCCCAGCATTTT. Translation gives CASSQGQGYQPQHF. The rearrangement joins TRBV12-3 or TRBV12-4 to TRBJ1-5, with TRBD1 matching 10 bases. This CDR3 is 14 amino acids long. The trim removed 6 bases at V and 5 bases at J, leaving 4 bases unmatched.

This clonotype came up a few times. V is TRBV15 and J is TRBJ1-2, with 9 bases aligning to TRBD1. V dropped 5 bases and J dropped 3; count of bases not matched to a gene: 4. The CDR3 is 14 amino acids. Germline loops: CDR1 LNHNV, CDR2 YYDKDF (reference sequence). CDR3: CATSAWTGDYGYTF. The CDR3, as DNA: TGTGCCACCAGCGCATGGACAGGGGACTATGGCTACACCTTC.

This clonotype was picked up a small number of times. V and J are TRBV7-3 and TRBJ2-5; D is perhaps TRBD1 (6 bases). The J call may not be correct, given that the DNA end is closer to TRBJ2-7. Germline V gene sequence: CDR1 SGHTA, CDR2 FQGTGA. This CDR3 region has 14 residues. CDR3 residues: CASSPGHPTYEQYF. CDR3 nucleotides: TGTGCCAGCAGCCCGGGACATCCTACCTACGAGCAGTACTTC.

The rearrangement links TRBV12-5 to TRBJ2-2, with D unresolved. Trimming removed 2 bases at V and 7 bases at J, with 11 bases between. Germline lookup yields CDR1 LGHNT and CDR2 FRNRAP. The CDR3 sequence is 14 residues long. As DNA, the CDR3 is TGTGCTAGTGGTTTGAGGGTCAAAGGCGGGGAGCTGTTTTTT. This translates into CASGLRVKGGELFF.